Listed below are T cell receptor beta chains from one sample, sequenced in a study of blood T cell repertoires in COVID-19. Produced via immunoSEQ multiplex PCR; TCRdb's table is partial and in-frame only. Counted here are about 49,000 clones, approximately 87% occurring once; the ten biggest clones make up 2% to 2.5%. The sequenced sample consisted of peripheral blood. Source of these receptors: a woman older than 75 with COVID-19, enrolled during active disease. Each CDR3 is given without its conserved first and last residue. A clone size is listed for some rows: how often the clone was seen (once, few, many), or a class if it is expanded.

v_call: TRBV28
clone_size: NA
cdr3_aa: ASVAYYGYT

v_call: TRBV2
clone_size: NA
cdr3_aa: ASSSDRGQSPLH

v_call: TRBV2
clone_size: NA
cdr3_aa: ASIGALAGVFSEQF

v_call: TRBV12-3/TRBV12-4
clone_size: NA
cdr3_aa: ASSQGGNTEAF

v_call: TRBV19
clone_size: NA
cdr3_aa: ASSRLAGGSYNEQF

v_call: TRBV15
clone_size: NA
cdr3_aa: ATRRGGGQGNTEAF

v_call: TRBV24-1
clone_size: NA
cdr3_aa: ATSQTDPYEQY

v_call: TRBV29-1
clone_size: few
cdr3_aa: SARNGDTEAF

v_call: TRBV5-1
clone_size: NA
cdr3_aa: ASSEGQRNQPQH

v_call: TRBV11-2
clone_size: once
cdr3_aa: ASSLVGGGRVTEAF

v_call: TRBV6-6
clone_size: NA
cdr3_aa: ASSNRDRGNQPQH

v_call: TRBV7-2
clone_size: NA
cdr3_aa: ASSPRTSGVRY

v_call: TRBV2
clone_size: NA
cdr3_aa: ASSVGGSNQPQH

v_call: TRBV7-2
clone_size: few
cdr3_aa: ASSLDGTGGSGNTIY

v_call: TRBV7-8
clone_size: NA
cdr3_aa: ASSLTGSTEAF

v_call: TRBV10-3
clone_size: NA
cdr3_aa: AISDTGWETQY

v_call: TRBV15
clone_size: NA
cdr3_aa: ATSRDWRKGEYEQY

v_call: TRBV12-3/TRBV12-4
clone_size: NA
cdr3_aa: ASSNGLSYGYT

v_call: TRBV10-3
clone_size: NA
cdr3_aa: AIREDNSYEQY

v_call: TRBV18
clone_size: NA
cdr3_aa: ASSPGTGNYGYT

v_call: TRBV28
clone_size: NA
cdr3_aa: ASSLYRAAGSDQPQH

v_call: TRBV29-1
clone_size: NA
cdr3_aa: SVELGLAVEADTQY

v_call: TRBV7-2
clone_size: NA
cdr3_aa: ASSLLGTGKQGEQF

v_call: TRBV18
clone_size: NA
cdr3_aa: ASSPSWQGAGEQY

v_call: TRBV5-4
clone_size: NA
cdr3_aa: ASSPPAGIGKWNTEAF

v_call: TRBV14
clone_size: NA
cdr3_aa: ASSHRGTGWGNEQF

v_call: TRBV9
clone_size: once
cdr3_aa: ASSKKGGRDTGELF

v_call: TRBV18
clone_size: NA
cdr3_aa: ASSPGLAEEQF

v_call: TRBV18
clone_size: few
cdr3_aa: ASSPPPRGAEAF

v_call: TRBV18
clone_size: NA
cdr3_aa: ASSPDMNTEAF

v_call: TRBV25-1
clone_size: NA
cdr3_aa: ATMGTGRAYEQY

v_call: TRBV28
clone_size: NA
cdr3_aa: ASIPGGYFNSPLH

v_call: TRBV7-7
clone_size: NA
cdr3_aa: ASSFGSGISTDTQY

v_call: TRBV6-6
clone_size: NA
cdr3_aa: ASSYSNRQETQY

v_call: TRBV7-7
clone_size: NA
cdr3_aa: ASSLTGGNTGELF

v_call: TRBV6-2/TRBV6-3
clone_size: NA
cdr3_aa: ASSSSYRDGYT

v_call: TRBV5-6
clone_size: NA
cdr3_aa: ASSLPAADSYEAF

v_call: TRBV7-8
clone_size: NA
cdr3_aa: ASSLLGAGRVLGEQY

v_call: TRBV7-7
clone_size: NA
cdr3_aa: ASSLFIADTQY

v_call: TRBV9
clone_size: NA
cdr3_aa: ASSVGTSGSADTQY

v_call: TRBV7-9
clone_size: once
cdr3_aa: ASSPGTSGGQETQY

v_call: TRBV18
clone_size: NA
cdr3_aa: ASSPTGQGGTGELF

v_call: TRBV5-1
clone_size: once
cdr3_aa: ASSQGQASSYEQY

v_call: TRBV7-2
clone_size: NA
cdr3_aa: ASSPTSGIFSYNEQF

v_call: TRBV28
clone_size: NA
cdr3_aa: ASSGAGTDFNYGYT

v_call: TRBV30
clone_size: NA
cdr3_aa: ARLGRGAANTGELF

v_call: TRBV6-6
clone_size: NA
cdr3_aa: ASSYQGRQNTEAF